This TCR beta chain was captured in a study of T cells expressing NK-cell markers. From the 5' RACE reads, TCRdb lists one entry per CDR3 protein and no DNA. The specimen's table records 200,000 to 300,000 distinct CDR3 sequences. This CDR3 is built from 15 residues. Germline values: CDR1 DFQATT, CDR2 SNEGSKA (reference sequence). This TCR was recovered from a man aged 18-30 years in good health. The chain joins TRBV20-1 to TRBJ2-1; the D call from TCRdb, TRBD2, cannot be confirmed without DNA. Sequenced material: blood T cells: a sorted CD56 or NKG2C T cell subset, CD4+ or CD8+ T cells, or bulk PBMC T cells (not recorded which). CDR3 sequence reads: CSARGGPEGYNEQFF.